This TCR beta chain is drawn from a study of T cells in Graves' hyperthyroidism and ophthalmopathy. Study-level points and caveats: The blood repertoire included most of the expanded thyroid clonotypes above 0.001.

RNA transcripts were the template for amplifying TCR beta CDR3 regions. During a first-round RT-PCR of the TCR CDR3, the HTBI primer set was used. One entry per CDR3 protein, called by TCRdb with MiXCR from the multiplex PCR reads. The sample lists some 300,000 distinct CDR3 sequences; roughly 17% were seen once. With regard to this clonotype: Its target is unknown.

Diagnoses were established using clinical symptoms, serum thyroxine and TRAb, thyroid ultrasound and orbital computed tomography. The receptor was derived from a man aged 30-40 years with Graves' hyperthyroidism. The sequenced sample was blood.

CDR3 residues: CASSRDISEAFF. In DNA, the CDR3 is TGTGCCAGCAGCAGGGACATATCTGAAGCTTTCTTT. This chain connects TRBV6-1 to TRBJ1-1, with a tentative D call TRBD1 (6 bases). CDR1 is MNHNS, CDR2 SASEGT, per germline. V shed 6 bases and J shed 6 bases, with 11 bases lying between them. The CDR3 has 12 amino acids.